This T cell receptor (beta chain) was captured in a study of blood T cell repertoires in COVID-19. Study in general: T cells, B-cell-depleted T cells, or PBMCs supplied cDNA or gDNA.

Germline V lookup: CDR1 MGHDK, CDR2 SYGVNS. V lost 3 bases and J lost 7; bases outside the gene matches: 8. This CDR3 spans 14 amino acids. Original processing methods: Reference gene primers were amplified, and this amplification served to estimate nucleated cell counts. Using immunoSEQ multiplex PCR, the repertoire was profiled, and TCRdb retains in-frame clones only, with some absent. The DNA was the basis for D and trimming; V, J and clone size are from that table. The sample yields over 250,000 clones, around 84% seen once. J is TRBJ1-2 and V is TRBV25-1; 7 bases line up with TRBD1. The sample consisted of PBMCs or T cells enriched from blood (not recorded which). The TCR sequence derives from a middle-aged man who had been exposed to COVID-19. CDR3: CASSDQGERFGYTF. The CDR3 region has the DNA TGTGCCAGCAGTGACCAGGGGGAGCGGTTTGGCTACACCTTC.